Listed here are 28 T cell receptor beta chains from one sample, sequenced in a study of human T cells and chemical hapten exposure. Time point meaning: patch test 3, about 24 weeks after DPC sensitization. Treatment defined: therapeutic diphenylcyclopropenone sensitization with weekly scalp DPC. TCRdb used MiXCR to reprocess the RACE reads, holding one entry per CDR3 protein. The table shows 120,000 or so distinct CDR3 sequences, with 11% occurring only once. Source: whole blood, taken in connection with sensitization to the hapten diphenylcyclopropenone (DPC). The receptors originated from a woman aged 50 to 65 with alopecia areata. Some clones in this sample may be carry-over from other donors' samples.

The chain carries TRBV12-3 or TRBV12-4 and TRBJ1-2, with D possibly being TRBD1 (5 bases). V was clipped by 4 bases and J by 7 bases, with 7 bases between them. The CDR3 contains 11 residues. DNA of the CDR3: TGTGCCAGCAGTTCAGGGTCTGGCTACACCTTC. Protein product: CASSSGSGYTF.

The rearrangement joins TRBV7-6 to TRBJ2-7; 8 nucleotides match TRBD2. The CDR3 length is 16 residues. Germline V gene lookup returns CDR1 SGHVS and CDR2 FNYEAQ. Trimming at V came to 1 base and at J to 7 bases, leaving 12 bases not matched to a gene. In nucleotides, the CDR3 is TGTGCCAGCAGCTTAGTGATTAGCGGGGTCGCGGGGGAGCAGTACTTC. This codes for CASSLVISGVAGEQYF.

This clonotype was observed many times. V is TRBV2 and J is TRBJ2-1; D unclear. This CDR3 has 14 residues. Per the germline V gene, CDR1 is SNHLY and CDR2 is FYNNEI. V was pared by 2 bases and J by 5 bases, with 10 bases between. The DNA of the CDR3 is TGTGCCAGCAGTGAACGTACCAGTGACAATGAGCAGTTCTTC. This translates into CASSERTSDNEQFF.

This clonotype has a count of ten or more. The chain has TRBV20-1 and TRBJ2-1, with no clear D. V lost 1 base and J lost 0, with 7 bases in between. Germline CDR1 reads DFQATT; CDR2 reads SNEGSKA (reference sequence). The CDR3 covers 14 residues. As DNA, the CDR3 is TGCAGTGCTAGAGTTGCCAGCTCCTACAATGAGCAGTTCTTC. Translation gives CSARVASSYNEQFF.

This clonotype was observed a few times. The chain couples TRBV5-1 to TRBJ1-4; TRBD1 matches at 10 bases. With 4 bases clipped from V and 8 bases from J, the junction kept 8 bases outside the gene matches. The CDR3 is made up of 15 amino acids. Germline assignment: CDR1 SGHRS and CDR2 YFSETQ. The CDR3 here is CASSPTGTGEEKLFF. CDR3 sequence (DNA): TGCGCCAGCAGCCCGACCGGGACAGGGGAGGAAAAACTGTTTTTT.

There are a few counts of this clonotype. This chain uses TRBV7-2 with TRBJ2-5; 8 nucleotides agree with TRBD2. The CDR3 runs to 15 residues. Losses at the gene ends were 0 bases for V and 4 bases for J; bases not matched to a gene: 4. Germline V CDR1 and CDR2: SGHTA, FQGNSA. The CDR3 DNA sequence: TGTGCCAGCAGCTTAGCGCGGGGGGTTGCAGAGACCCAGTACTTC. Protein: CASSLARGVAETQYF.

The V gene is TRBV7-2, the J gene TRBJ2-6; D gene uncertain. Looked up from germline, CDR1 is SGHTA and CDR2 is FQGNSA. The CDR3 has 14 amino acids. Trimming cost V 4 bases and J 4 bases, with 8 bases left between them. This chain's CDR3 is CASSSNSGANVLTF. The CDR3 DNA reads as TGTGCCAGCAGCTCGAACTCCGGGGCCAACGTCCTGACTTTC. Full variable domain (remainder filled in from reference TRBV7-2 and TRBJ2-6): GAGVSQSPSNKVTEKGKDVELRCDPISGHTALYWYRQSLGQGLEFLIYFQGNSAPDKSGLPSDRFSAERTGGSVSTLTIQRTQQEDSAVYLCASSSNSGANVLTFGAGSRLTVL.

In its sample, this clonotype was seen many times. The chain has TRBV11-2 and TRBJ2-1; TRBD2 aligns across 12 bases. The CDR3 sequence is 16 residues long. CDR1 is SGHAT, CDR2 FQNNGV, per germline. V lost 4 bases to trimming and J lost 7 bases; unmatched junction nucleotides: 8. The CDR3, as DNA: TGTGCCAGCAGCTCACAACTAGCGGGGGGAACAAATGAGCAGTTCTTC. It translates to CASSSQLAGGTNEQFF.

The rearrangement links TRBV29-1 to TRBJ2-3, with a possible D match to TRBD2 (5 bases). The CDR3 spans 13 residues. Germline-derived CDR1 and CDR2 are SQVTM and ANQGSEA. Trimming removed 7 bases from V and 0 bases from J, with 11 bases in between. For the CDR3, the DNA is TGCAGCGCTAGCAGTCCTAGCACAGATACGCAGTATTTT. It translates to CSASSPSTDTQYF.

This clonotype was observed a handful of times. V gene TRBV7-2 combines with J gene TRBJ2-5, with D perhaps TRBD1 or TRBD2 (5 bases each). CDR1 and CDR2 (germline): SGHTA, FQGNSA. CDR3 length equals 15 residues. Trimming left V 1 base short and J 1 base short, with 10 bases between. CDR3 in amino acids: CASSLGGGGQETQYF. The CDR3 DNA sequence: TGTGCCAGCAGCTTAGGGGGCGGAGGCCAAGAGACCCAGTACTTC. Supplemented by reference TRBV7-2 and TRBJ2-5, the full variable domain reads GAGVSQSPSNKVTEKGKDVELRCDPISGHTALYWYRQSLGQGLEFLIYFQGNSAPDKSGLPSDRFSAERTGGSVSTLTIQRTQQEDSAVYLCASSLGGGGQETQYFGPGTRLLVL.

The CDR3 DNA reads as TGCAGTGCTACCCACCCTTCCCAGGGTAGCACAGATACGCAGTATTTT. Residues: CSATHPSQGSTDTQYF. The chain links TRBV20-1 to TRBJ2-3, with D possibly TRBD1 on 5 matching bases. Per germline, CDR1 DFQATT and CDR2 SNEGSKA (reference sequence). CDR3 length equals 16 residues. V dropped 4 bases and J dropped 0 bases, with 17 bases sitting between them.

The table lists this clonotype with many counts. The rearrangement joins TRBV3-1 to TRBJ2-3; no definite D call. The CDR3 runs 12 residues. The V end lost 4 bases, the J end lost 4 bases, and 6 bases lay between the germline ends. The germline gives CDR1 LGHDT, CDR2 YNNKEL (reference sequence). The CDR3, as DNA: TGTGCCAGCAGCCCCCGTCCAGATACGCAGTATTTT. Protein product: CASSPRPDTQYF.

This chain connects TRBV29-1 to TRBJ2-7; possibly TRBD2 for D (6 bases). Trimming removed 2 bases at V and 3 bases at J, with 11 bases between. The CDR3 totals 13 residues. CDR1 is SQVTM, CDR2 ANQGSEA, per germline. In DNA, the CDR3 is TGCAGCGTTGAAACGGGACTGAGCTACGAGCAGTACTTC. It yields the protein CSVETGLSYEQYF.

This clonotype was found a few times. V and J are TRBV3-1 and TRBJ2-5; D possibly corresponds to TRBD2 (6 bases). The CDR3 spans 16 residues. Germline V gene lookup returns CDR1 LGHDT and CDR2 YNNKEL (reference sequence). V lost 4 bases and J lost 4, with 19 bases in between. In DNA, the CDR3 is TGTGCCAGCAGCCGACCCTTCTTCGAGGGAGGAGAGACCCAGTACTTC. Encoded protein: CASSRPFFEGGETQYF.

This clonotype was observed a few times. This chain uses TRBV2 with TRBJ2-7; D ambiguous. V was cut by 6 bases and J by 3 bases, with 3 bases left in between. This CDR3 comprises 10 residues. Germline lookup yields CDR1 SNHLY and CDR2 FYNNEI. Here the CDR3 reads CASSYYEQYF. Here the CDR3 DNA reads TGTGCCAGCAGCTACTACGAGCAGTACTTC.

The V call is TRBV10-3, the J call TRBJ2-1; D perhaps matches TRBD2 (5 bases). CDR1 and CDR2 from the germline V gene are ENHRY and SYGVKD. CDR3 length: 14 residues. V was clipped by 3 bases and J by 6 bases, with 12 bases between them. The CDR3 sequence: CAISDPLALNEQFF. DNA of the CDR3: TGTGCCATCAGTGACCCGCTAGCTCTCAATGAGCAGTTCTTC.

This clonotype came up a few times. This rearrangement joins TRBV7-8 to TRBJ2-5, with 9 bases matching TRBD1. The CDR3 covers 16 residues. J lost 5 bases, V lost 5 bases, and 12 bases had no gene match. Looked up from germline, CDR1 is SGHVS and CDR2 is FQNEAQ. This chain's CDR3 is CASSVGTGRIRETQYF. DNA for the CDR3: TGTGCCAGCAGCGTAGGGACAGGGAGGATTCGGGAGACCCAGTACTTC.

The chain joins TRBV11-2 to TRBJ2-3; a possible D gene is TRBD2 (5 bases). The CDR3 is 14 residues long. Germline values: CDR1 SGHAT, CDR2 FQNNGV. Trimming took off 0 bases at V and 3 bases at J, with 7 bases between the two ends. In nucleotides, the CDR3 is TGTGCCAGCAGCTTAGATGGGAGAACAGATACGCAGTATTTT. Translation: CASSLDGRTDTQYF.

Turning to this clonotype: The conserved phenylalanine or tryptophan normally closing the CDR3 is absent here, so this likely arose from a read error. The chain carries TRBV29-1 and TRBJ1-2; TRBD1 might be the D (5 bases). V was shortened by 3 bases and J by 7 bases, with 15 bases between the two germline ends. The length of the CDR3 is 13 residues. Per the germline V gene, CDR1 is SQVTM and CDR2 is ANQGSEA. The CDR3 DNA reads TGCAGCGTTGAGCAGGGTCAGGGTGCTGGCTACACCATC. The encoded protein is CSVEQGQGAGYTI.

This chain connects TRBV7-6 to TRBJ2-7; D possibly matches TRBD1 or TRBD2 (5 bases each). V was cut by 5 bases and J by 6 bases, with 14 bases left in between. Germline CDR1 reads SGHVS; CDR2 reads FNYEAQ. The CDR3 sequence is 13 residues long. CDR3 nucleotide sequence: TGTGCCAGCAGCCGAGTGGGGACCGGCGAGCAGTACTTC. Amino acids: CASSRVGTGEQYF.

V is TRBV12-3 or TRBV12-4 and J is TRBJ1-1; no clear D gene. The CDR3 is 13 residues long. With 5 bases removed from V and 4 bases from J, the gap between germline ends came to 11 bases. CDR3 nucleotide sequence: TGTGCCAGCAGTATTCGGAGAGCCACTGAAGCTTTCTTT. Amino acid sequence: CASSIRRATEAFF.

This clonotype was detected many times. The chain uses TRBV9 and TRBJ2-3; 7 bases are shared with TRBD2. Trimming cost V 2 bases and J 1 base; bases outside gene matches: 4. CDR3 length: 15 residues. The germline V gene encodes CDR1 SGDLS and CDR2 YYNGEE. The CDR3 sequence is CASSVGRARTDTQYF. In DNA, the CDR3 is TGTGCCAGCAGCGTTGGGAGGGCCCGCACAGATACGCAGTATTTT. Complete variable domain (other parts from reference TRBV9 and TRBJ2-3): DSGVTQTPKHLITATGQRVTLRCSPRSGDLSVYWYQQSLDQGLQFLIQYYNGEERAKGNILERFSAQQFPDLHSELNLSSLELGDSALYFCASSVGRARTDTQYFGPGTRLTVL.

This chain joins TRBV4-1 and TRBJ1-1; 11 bases are a match to TRBD1. CDR1 MGHRA and CDR2 YSYEKL come from the germline V gene. V shed 4 bases, J shed 11 bases, and the junction held 9 bases outside the gene matches. The CDR3 spans 14 residues. This CDR3 is CASSLGQGAVGAFF. In DNA, the CDR3 is TGCGCCAGCAGCCTCGGACAGGGGGCGGTTGGCGCTTTCTTT.

The CDR3 reads CASSSFPGAGGYTF. The DNA for the CDR3 is TGTGCCAGCAGCTCCTTCCCGGGCGCGGGTGGCTACACCTTC. V is TRBV7-2 and J is TRBJ1-2; D uncertain. Germline values: CDR1 SGHTA, CDR2 FQGNSA. Trimming pared 4 bases from V and 7 bases from J, leaving 16 bases between. This CDR3 is 14 amino acids long.

The table lists this clonotype with a few counts. The rearrangement uses TRBV20-1 and TRBJ1-2; tentative D call: TRBD1 (5 bases). Germline lookup yields CDR1 DFQATT and CDR2 SNEGSKA (reference sequence). CDR3 length: 14 residues. V gave up 0 bases and J gave up 5 bases, with 13 bases separating them. CDR3 bases: TGCAGTGCTAGAGATCTAAGGACAAGTTATGGCTACACCTTC. Translation: CSARDLRTSYGYTF.

As for this clonotype: A much larger clone differs by one base, so this may be a read error. The chain employs TRBV12-3 or TRBV12-4 and TRBJ2-2; D uncertain. CDR3 size: 11 residues. The CDR3 spells CASSYTEELFF. The CDR3 bases are TGTGCCAGCAGTTACACCGAGGAGCTGTTTTTT.

This chain joins TRBV29-1 and TRBJ1-1, with D tentatively TRBD1 (5 bases). The V and J ends lost 3 bases and 5 bases respectively, with 10 bases between them. CDR3 length: 12 residues. CDR1 SQVTM and CDR2 ANQGSEA come from the germline V gene. CDR3: CSVEGGGTEAFF. The CDR3 DNA is TGCAGCGTTGAGGGTGGGGGGACTGAAGCTTTCTTT.

The chain links TRBV6-5 to TRBJ2-3; the match to TRBD2 covers 11 bases. The V gene's germline CDR1 is MNHEY and CDR2 SVGAGI. The CDR3 totals 15 residues. Trimming took 6 bases from V and 3 from J; bases not matched to a gene: 5. The CDR3 protein is CASRETSGTTDTQYF. CDR3 DNA sequence: TGTGCCAGCAGAGAGACTAGCGGGACTACAGATACGCAGTATTTT.